The 13 T cell receptor beta chains below come from one sample, sequenced in a study of regulatory T cells in long-lasting Graves disease. Construction of TCR beta libraries relied on iRepertoire HTBI primers and on Arm-PCR targeting CDR3 regions. TCRdb independently ran MiXCR on the multiplex PCR reads; one entry per CDR3 protein. Found here are 300,000 to 500,000 distinct CDR3 sequences, 20% of them singletons; the top ten hold about a fifth. As for time point: persistent/refractory GD, antithyroid drugs over 5 years with positive TRAb. TCR sequences were obtained from RNA taken from PBMCs. The specimen was peripheral blood mononuclear cells (PBMCs), collected when the disease was refractory, from a patient treated with antithyroid drugs. Receptor source: a female donor with Graves disease.

This clonotype occurred many times. The chain employs TRBV6-1 and TRBJ2-5; 12 nucleotides align to TRBD2. Looked up from germline, CDR1 is MNHNS and CDR2 is SASEGT. The length of the CDR3 is 15 residues. J was trimmed by 5 bases and V by 7 bases; bases with no gene match: 8. The CDR3 protein is CASIPLAGGLETQYF. In DNA, the CDR3 is TGTGCCAGCATTCCCCTAGCGGGAGGGCTGGAGACCCAGTACTTC.

This clonotype was counted only a few times. The V and J genes are TRBV6-2 or TRBV6-3 and TRBJ2-2; a possible D gene is TRBD1 (6 bases). Germline lookup yields CDR1 MNHEY and CDR2 SVGEGT. Trimming left V 2 bases short and J 6 bases short, with 10 bases between. This CDR3 is built from 14 residues. The CDR3 DNA is TGTGCCAGCAGTTACGGCCAGGGGCCCGGGGAGCTGTTTTTT. Translation: CASSYGQGPGELFF.

This sequence joins TRBV12-3 or TRBV12-4 and TRBJ1-6; D ambiguous. The ends were cut back, 5 bases at V and 5 bases at J, with 13 bases in the middle. There are 15 residues in the CDR3. CDR3 sequence (DNA): TGTGCCAGCAGTCCCCGGCGGCAGAATAATTCACCCCTCCACTTT. It specifies CASSPRRQNNSPLHF.

The chain combines TRBV29-1 with TRBJ1-1; D call uncertain. The V gene lost 4 bases and the J gene lost 5 bases, with 17 bases spanning the gap. CDR1 and CDR2 (germline): SQVTM, ANQGSEA. The CDR3 sequence is 14 residues long. The CDR3 protein is CSVVPALGGTEAFF. CDR3 bases: TGCAGCGTTGTACCGGCTCTGGGAGGGACTGAAGCTTTCTTT.

The chain combines TRBV11-3 with TRBJ2-2; 10 nucleotides line up with TRBD1. The J segment lost 7 bases and the V segment lost 5 bases, leaving 7 bases of the junction unmatched. The germline gives CDR1 SGHNT, CDR2 YENEEA. This CDR3 comprises 15 residues. CDR3 region: CASSLGQGVIGELFF. CDR3 in DNA: TGTGCCAGCAGCCTCGGACAGGGGGTGATCGGGGAGCTGTTTTTT.

This rearrangement joins TRBV10-3 to TRBJ1-2; no reliable D call. This CDR3 region has 13 residues. V gave up 0 bases and J gave up 3 bases, with 5 bases separating them. Germline CDR1 and CDR2: ENHRY and SYGVKD. The CDR3: CAISESEDYGYTF. As DNA, the CDR3 is TGTGCCATCAGTGAGTCGGAGGACTATGGCTACACCTTC.

This clonotype showed up just a few times. This chain joins TRBV7-2 and TRBJ1-4; D not certain. The CDR3 sequence is 17 residues long. Germline V lookup: CDR1 SGHTA, CDR2 FQGNSA. Between the trimmed V and J ends, which lost 3 bases and 3 bases, there was a span of 17 bases. The CDR3 sequence: CASSFGAAEPANEKLFF. As DNA, the CDR3 is TGTGCCAGCAGCTTCGGCGCAGCAGAACCGGCTAATGAAAAACTGTTTTTT.

The sample holds one count of this clonotype. This chain links TRBV7-9 with TRBJ2-7; D is unclear. The CDR3 extends over 16 amino acids. The germline V gene encodes CDR1 SEHNR and CDR2 FQNEAQ (reference sequence). Trimming cost V 2 bases and J 0 bases, with 14 bases left between them. CDR3: CASSLFDARHSYEQYF. The CDR3 nucleotides read TGTGCCAGCAGCTTATTTGACGCGAGACACTCCTACGAGCAGTACTTC.

This clonotype appeared many times. This sequence joins TRBV28 and TRBJ2-7; D is perhaps TRBD1 (5 bases). The V end was cut by 2 bases, the J end by 7 bases, with 9 bases between. Germline values: CDR1 MDHEN, CDR2 SYDVKM. The CDR3 totals 12 residues. CDR3 sequence: CASSLQGWEQYF. The CDR3 DNA sequence: TGTGCCAGCAGTTTACAGGGTTGGGAGCAGTACTTC.

This clonotype came up a few times. The J gene is TRBJ2-7, the V gene TRBV4-1, with D unresolved. V was cut by 1 base and J by 2 bases, with 12 bases left in between. CDR3 length: 15 residues. In germline, CDR1 is MGHRA, CDR2 YSYEKL. The CDR3 here is CASSQGQVGPYEQYF. CDR3 nucleotide sequence: TGCGCCAGCAGCCAAGGTCAGGTTGGGCCCTACGAGCAGTACTTC.

This chain uses TRBV7-6 with TRBJ2-7, with a possible D match to TRBD2 (5 bases). V shed 5 bases and J shed 2 bases, with 10 bases lying between them. The CDR3 runs to 13 residues. CDR1 is SGHVS and CDR2 is FNYEAQ in the germline V gene. The CDR3 sequence: CASSQEEPYEQYF. The CDR3, as DNA: TGTGCCAGCAGCCAGGAGGAACCCTACGAGCAGTACTTC. The full variable domain, rest sourced from reference TRBV7-6 and TRBJ2-7, is GAGVSQSPRYKVTKRGQDVALRCDPISGHVSLYWYRQALGQGPEFLTYFNYEAQQDKSGLPNDRFSAERPEGSISTLTIQRTEQRDSAMYRCASSQEEPYEQYFGPGTRLTVT.

This clonotype was seen ten or more times. This chain connects TRBV30 to TRBJ2-5; unclear D gene. The germline gives CDR1 GTSNPN, CDR2 SVGIG (reference sequence). V dropped 4 bases and J dropped 5 bases, with 14 bases sitting between them. The CDR3 extends over 13 amino acids. CDR3 nucleotide sequence: TGTGCCTGGACTCTGGAGTATTCGGAGACCCAGTACTTC. Translated, it gives CAWTLEYSETQYF.

The chain links TRBV7-9 to TRBJ2-7, with a tentative D call TRBD1 (6 bases). Germline CDR1 and CDR2: SEHNR and FQNEAQ (reference sequence). The CDR3 is 13 residues long. The germline V and J ends were trimmed by 5 bases and 2 bases, with 10 bases remaining between them. The CDR3 here is CASSATGTYEQYF. The DNA for the CDR3 is TGTGCCAGCAGCGCGACAGGAACCTACGAGCAGTACTTC.